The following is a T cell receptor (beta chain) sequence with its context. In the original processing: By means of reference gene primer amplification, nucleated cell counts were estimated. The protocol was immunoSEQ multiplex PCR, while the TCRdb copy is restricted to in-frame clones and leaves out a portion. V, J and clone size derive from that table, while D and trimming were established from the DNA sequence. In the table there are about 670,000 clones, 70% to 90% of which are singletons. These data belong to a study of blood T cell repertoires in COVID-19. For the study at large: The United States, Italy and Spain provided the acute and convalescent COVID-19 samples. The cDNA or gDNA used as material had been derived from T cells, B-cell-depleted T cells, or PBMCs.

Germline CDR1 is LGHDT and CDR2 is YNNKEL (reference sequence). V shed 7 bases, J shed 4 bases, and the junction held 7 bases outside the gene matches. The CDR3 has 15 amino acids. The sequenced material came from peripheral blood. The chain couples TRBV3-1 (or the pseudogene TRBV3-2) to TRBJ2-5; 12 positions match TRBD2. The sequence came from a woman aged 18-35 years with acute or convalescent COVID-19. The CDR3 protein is CASTPSSGGAETQYF. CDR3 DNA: TGTGCCAGCACCCCATCTAGCGGGGGGGCAGAGACCCAGTACTTC.